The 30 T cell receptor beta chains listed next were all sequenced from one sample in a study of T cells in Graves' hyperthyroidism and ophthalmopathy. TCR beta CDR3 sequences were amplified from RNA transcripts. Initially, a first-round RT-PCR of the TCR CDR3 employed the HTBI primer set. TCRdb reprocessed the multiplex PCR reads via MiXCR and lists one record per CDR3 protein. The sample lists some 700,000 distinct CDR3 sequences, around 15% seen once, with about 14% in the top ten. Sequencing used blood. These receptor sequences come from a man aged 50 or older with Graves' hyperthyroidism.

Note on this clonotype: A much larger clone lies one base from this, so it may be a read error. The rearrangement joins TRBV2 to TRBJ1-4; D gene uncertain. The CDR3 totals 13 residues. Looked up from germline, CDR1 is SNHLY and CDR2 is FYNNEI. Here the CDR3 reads CATRHVETEKPFF. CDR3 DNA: TGTGCCACCCGCCACGTAGAGACTGAAAAACCGTTTTTT.

The CDR3 region is CASSLLGLAGVLYNEQFF. The CDR3 nucleotides read TGCGCCAGCAGCCTCCTCGGGCTAGCGGGAGTTCTCTACAATGAGCAGTTCTTC. The rearrangement uses TRBV4-1 and TRBJ2-1, with 10 nucleotides matching TRBD2. The J segment lost 3 bases and the V segment lost 4 bases, leaving 12 bases of the junction unmatched. The V gene's germline CDR1 is MGHRA and CDR2 YSYEKL. The CDR3 runs 18 residues.

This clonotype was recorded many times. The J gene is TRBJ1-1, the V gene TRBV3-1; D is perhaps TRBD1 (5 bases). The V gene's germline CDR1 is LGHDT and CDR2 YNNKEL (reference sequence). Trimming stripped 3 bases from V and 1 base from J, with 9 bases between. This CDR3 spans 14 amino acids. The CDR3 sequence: CASSHGARNTEAFF. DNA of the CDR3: TGTGCCAGCAGCCATGGGGCGCGGAACACTGAAGCTTTCTTT.

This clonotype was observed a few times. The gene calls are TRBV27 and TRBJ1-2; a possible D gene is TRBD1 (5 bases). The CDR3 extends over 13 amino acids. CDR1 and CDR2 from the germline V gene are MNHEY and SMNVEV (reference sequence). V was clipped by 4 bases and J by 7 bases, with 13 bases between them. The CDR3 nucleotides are TGTGCCAGCAGTTGGCAGGGCGGGGGTGGCTACACCTTC. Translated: CASSWQGGGGYTF.

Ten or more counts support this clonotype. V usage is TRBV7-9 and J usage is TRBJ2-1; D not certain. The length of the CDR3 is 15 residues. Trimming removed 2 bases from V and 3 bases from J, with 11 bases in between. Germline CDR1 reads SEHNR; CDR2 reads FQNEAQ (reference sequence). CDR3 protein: CASSLSYTNYNEQFF. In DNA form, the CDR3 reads TGTGCCAGCAGCTTAAGTTATACTAACTACAATGAGCAGTTCTTC.

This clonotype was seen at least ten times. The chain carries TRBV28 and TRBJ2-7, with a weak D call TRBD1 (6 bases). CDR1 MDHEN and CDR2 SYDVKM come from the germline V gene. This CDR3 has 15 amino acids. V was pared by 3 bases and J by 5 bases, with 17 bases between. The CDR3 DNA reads TGTGCCAGCAGTTTGTGGCAGGGGACCGCGAACGAGCAGTACTTC. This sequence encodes CASSLWQGTANEQYF.

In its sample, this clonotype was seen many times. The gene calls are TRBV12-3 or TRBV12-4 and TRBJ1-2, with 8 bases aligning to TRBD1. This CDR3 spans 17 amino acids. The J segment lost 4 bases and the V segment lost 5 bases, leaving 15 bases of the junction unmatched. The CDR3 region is CASSPGTGRIVGYGYTF. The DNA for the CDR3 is TGTGCCAGCAGTCCCGGGACAGGTCGGATTGTCGGCTATGGCTACACCTTC.

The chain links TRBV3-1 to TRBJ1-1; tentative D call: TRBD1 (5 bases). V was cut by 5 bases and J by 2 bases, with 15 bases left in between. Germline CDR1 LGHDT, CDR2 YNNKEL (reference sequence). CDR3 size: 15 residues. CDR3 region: CASSAGFRANTEAFF. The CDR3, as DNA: TGTGCCAGCAGCGCAGGGTTTCGAGCTAACACTGAAGCTTTCTTT.

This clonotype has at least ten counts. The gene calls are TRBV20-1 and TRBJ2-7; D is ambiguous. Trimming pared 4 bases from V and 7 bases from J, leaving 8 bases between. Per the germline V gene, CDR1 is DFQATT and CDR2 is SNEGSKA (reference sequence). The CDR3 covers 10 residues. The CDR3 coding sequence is TGCAGTGCTACCAACTCTGAGCAGTACTTC. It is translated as CSATNSEQYF.

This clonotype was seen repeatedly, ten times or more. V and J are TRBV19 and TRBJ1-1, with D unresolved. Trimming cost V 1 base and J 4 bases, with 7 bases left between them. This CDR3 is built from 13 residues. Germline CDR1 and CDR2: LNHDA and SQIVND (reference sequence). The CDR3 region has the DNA TGTGCCAGTAGTATAGGACGGTCCACTGAAGCTTTCTTT. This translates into CASSIGRSTEAFF.

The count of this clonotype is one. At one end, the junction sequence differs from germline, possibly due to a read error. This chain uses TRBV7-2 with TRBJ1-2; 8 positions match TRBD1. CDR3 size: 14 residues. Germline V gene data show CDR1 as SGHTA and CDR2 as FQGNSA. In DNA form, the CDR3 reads TGTGCCAGCGGCTTATTAGGACAGGGTTATGGCTACACCTTC. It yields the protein CASGLLGQGYGYTF.

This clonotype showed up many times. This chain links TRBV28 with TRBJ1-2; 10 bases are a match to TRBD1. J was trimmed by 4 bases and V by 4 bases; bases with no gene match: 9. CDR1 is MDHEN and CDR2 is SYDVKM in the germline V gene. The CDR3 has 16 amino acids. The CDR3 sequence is CASSSPTGGSIYGYTF. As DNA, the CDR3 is TGTGCCAGCAGTTCGCCGACAGGGGGCTCCATCTATGGCTACACCTTC.

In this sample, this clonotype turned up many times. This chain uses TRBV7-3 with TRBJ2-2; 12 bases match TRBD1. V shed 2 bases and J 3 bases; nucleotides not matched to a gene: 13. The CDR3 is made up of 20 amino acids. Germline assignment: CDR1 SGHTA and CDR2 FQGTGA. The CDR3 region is CASSLYGDRGRKRYTGELFF. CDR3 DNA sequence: TGTGCCAGCAGCTTATACGGGGACAGGGGGCGGAAGAGATACACCGGGGAGCTGTTTTTT.

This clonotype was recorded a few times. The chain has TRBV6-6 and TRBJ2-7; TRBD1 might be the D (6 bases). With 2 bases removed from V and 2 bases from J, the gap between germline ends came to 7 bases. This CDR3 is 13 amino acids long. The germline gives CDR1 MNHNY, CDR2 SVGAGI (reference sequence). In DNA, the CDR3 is TGTGCCAGCAGTTACGACAGGACCTACGAGCAGTACTTC. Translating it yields CASSYDRTYEQYF.

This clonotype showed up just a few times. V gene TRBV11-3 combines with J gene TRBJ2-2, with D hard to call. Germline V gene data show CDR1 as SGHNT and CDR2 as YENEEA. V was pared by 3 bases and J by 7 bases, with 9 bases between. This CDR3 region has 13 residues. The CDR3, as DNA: TGTGCCAGCAGCTTTACCCAGGACGGGGAGCTGTTTTTT. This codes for CASSFTQDGELFF.

As DNA, the CDR3 is TGCAGTGCTAGAGAGGAGGGCTTCTATGGCTACACCTTC. Protein: CSAREEGFYGYTF. The chain carries TRBV20-1 and TRBJ1-2; D gene uncertain. The CDR3 contains 13 residues. Trimming shortened V by 0 bases and J by 4 bases, and 9 bases separated the two germline ends. Germline-derived CDR1 and CDR2 are DFQATT and SNEGSKA (reference sequence).

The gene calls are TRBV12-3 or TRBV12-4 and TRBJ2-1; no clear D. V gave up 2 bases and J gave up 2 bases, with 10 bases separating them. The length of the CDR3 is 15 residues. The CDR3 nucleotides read TGTGCCAGCAGTTTAAGGGCACTTACCTACAATGAGCAGTTCTTC. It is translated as CASSLRALTYNEQFF.

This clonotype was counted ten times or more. The CDR3 protein is CASSLQVYNEQFF. CDR3 bases: TGTGCCAGCAGCTTACAGGTTTACAATGAGCAGTTCTTC. The J gene is TRBJ2-1, the V gene TRBV7-9; D is unresolved. CDR3 size: 13 residues. The germline CDR1 and CDR2 sequences are SEHNR and FQNEAQ (reference sequence). Trimming took off 2 bases at V and 4 bases at J, with 6 bases between the two ends.

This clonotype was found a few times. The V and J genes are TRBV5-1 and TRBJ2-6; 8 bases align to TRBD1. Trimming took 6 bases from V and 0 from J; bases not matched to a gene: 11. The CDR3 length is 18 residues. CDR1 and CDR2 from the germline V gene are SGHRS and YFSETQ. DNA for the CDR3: TGCGCCAGCAAAACCACGGGACAGGTGATCTCTGGGGCCAACGTCCTGACTTTC. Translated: CASKTTGQVISGANVLTF.

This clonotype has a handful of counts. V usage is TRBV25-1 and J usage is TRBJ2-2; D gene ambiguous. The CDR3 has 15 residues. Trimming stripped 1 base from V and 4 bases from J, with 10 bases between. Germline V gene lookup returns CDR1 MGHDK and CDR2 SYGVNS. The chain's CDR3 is CASSELTDFTGELFF. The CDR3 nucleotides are TGTGCCAGCAGTGAATTAACAGATTTCACCGGGGAGCTGTTTTTT.

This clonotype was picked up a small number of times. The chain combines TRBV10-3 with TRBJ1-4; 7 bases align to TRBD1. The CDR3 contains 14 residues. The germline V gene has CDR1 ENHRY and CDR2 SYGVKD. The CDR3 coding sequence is TGTGCTTCTGGAGGGGTCAGGGGGAACGAAAAACTGTTTTTT. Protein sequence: CASGGVRGNEKLFF.

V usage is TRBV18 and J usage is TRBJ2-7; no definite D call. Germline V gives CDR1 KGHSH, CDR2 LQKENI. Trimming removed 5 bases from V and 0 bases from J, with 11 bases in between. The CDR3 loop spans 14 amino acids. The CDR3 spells CASSGLLDSYEQYF. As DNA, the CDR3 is TGTGCCAGCTCAGGGTTGCTGGACTCCTACGAGCAGTACTTC.

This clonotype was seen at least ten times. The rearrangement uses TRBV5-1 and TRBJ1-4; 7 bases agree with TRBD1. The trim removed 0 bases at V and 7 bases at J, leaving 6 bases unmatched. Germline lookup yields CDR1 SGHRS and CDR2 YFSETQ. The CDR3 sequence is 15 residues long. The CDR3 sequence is CASSLDFYRGEKLFF. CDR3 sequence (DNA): TGCGCCAGCAGCTTGGACTTTTACAGGGGTGAAAAACTGTTTTTT.

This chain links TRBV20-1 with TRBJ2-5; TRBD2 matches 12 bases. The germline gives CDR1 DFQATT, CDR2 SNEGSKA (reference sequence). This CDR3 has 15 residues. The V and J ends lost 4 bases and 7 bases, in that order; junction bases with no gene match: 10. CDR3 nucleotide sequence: TGCAGTGCTACCCCCCTAGCGGGACTAGCGGGGACCCAGTACTTC. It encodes CSATPLAGLAGTQYF.

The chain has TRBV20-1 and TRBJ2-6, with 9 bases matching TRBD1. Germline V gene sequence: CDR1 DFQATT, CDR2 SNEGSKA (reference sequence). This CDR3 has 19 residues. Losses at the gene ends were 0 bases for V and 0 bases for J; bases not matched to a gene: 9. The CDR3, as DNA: TGCAGTGCTAGAGATCTCTGGGACAGGGCGAACTCTGGGGCCAACGTCCTGACTTTC. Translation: CSARDLWDRANSGANVLTF.

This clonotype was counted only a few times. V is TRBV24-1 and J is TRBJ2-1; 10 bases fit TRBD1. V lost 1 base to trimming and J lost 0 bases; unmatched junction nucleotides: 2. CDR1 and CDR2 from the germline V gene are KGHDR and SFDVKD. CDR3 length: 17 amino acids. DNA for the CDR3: TGTGCCACCAGTGATTTTGGACAGGGGGGCTCCTACAATGAGCAGTTCTTC. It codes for CATSDFGQGGSYNEQFF.

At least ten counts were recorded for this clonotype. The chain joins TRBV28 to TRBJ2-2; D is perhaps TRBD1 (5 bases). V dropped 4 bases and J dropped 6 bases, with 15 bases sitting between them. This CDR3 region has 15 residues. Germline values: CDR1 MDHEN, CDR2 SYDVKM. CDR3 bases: TGTGCCAGCAGTTCTCTCGGCAGGGTGGCCGGGGAGCTGTTTTTT. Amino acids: CASSSLGRVAGELFF.

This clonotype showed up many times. The CDR3 sequence is CASSLGDRVIYEQYF. CDR3 nucleotide sequence: TGTGCCAGCAGCTTAGGGGACAGGGTGATCTACGAGCAGTACTTC. The chain links TRBV7-9 to TRBJ2-7, with 9 bases aligning to TRBD1. The J segment lost 3 bases and the V segment lost 1 base, leaving 4 bases of the junction unmatched. The CDR3 consists of 15 residues. Germline V gene lookup returns CDR1 SEHNR and CDR2 FQNEAQ (reference sequence).

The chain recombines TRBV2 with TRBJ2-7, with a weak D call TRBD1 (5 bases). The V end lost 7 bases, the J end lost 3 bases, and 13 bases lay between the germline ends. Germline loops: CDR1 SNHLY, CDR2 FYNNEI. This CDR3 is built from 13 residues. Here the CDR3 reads CASTADTIYEQYF. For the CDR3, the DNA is TGTGCCAGCACTGCGGACACAATCTACGAGCAGTACTTC.

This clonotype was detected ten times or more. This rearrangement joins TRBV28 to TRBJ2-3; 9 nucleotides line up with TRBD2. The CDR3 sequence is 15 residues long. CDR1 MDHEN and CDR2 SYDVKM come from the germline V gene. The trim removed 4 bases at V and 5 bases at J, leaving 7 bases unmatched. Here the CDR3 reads CASSSIAGEKDTQYF. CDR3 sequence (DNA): TGTGCCAGCAGTTCAATAGCGGGAGAAAAAGATACGCAGTATTTT.